This T cell receptor (beta chain) was recorded in a study of regulatory T cells in long-lasting Graves disease. Noted time point: persistent/refractory GD, antithyroid drugs over 5 years with positive TRAb. Isolated PBMC RNA provided the starting material for the TCR library. Each patient gave approximately 9 milliliters of EDTA-anticoagulated peripheral blood. Findings and limits, study-wide: Persistent Graves' patients showed less TCR diversity than newly diagnosed ones. Whereas nearly 1,000 public clonotypes were shared by new patients, persistent patients shared more, at roughly 3,000.

V was trimmed by 10 bases and J by 6 bases, leaving 13 bases between them. CDR1 and CDR2 (germline): LNHDA, SQIVND (reference sequence). This CDR3 is 12 amino acids long. Both iRepertoire HTBI primers and Arm-PCR of CDR3 regions were used to build the TCR beta libraries. MiXCR was run by TCRdb on the multiplex PCR reads, yielding one entry per CDR3 protein. This sample has about 470,000 distinct CDR3 sequences, with under 25% found just once. As concerns this clonotype: Its matching antigen is unknown.

This sequence joins TRBV19 and TRBJ2-4; D gene unclear. This receptor was identified in a female donor with Graves disease. Sequences were derived from peripheral blood mononuclear cells (PBMCs), sampled when the disease was refractory, from a patient treated with antithyroid drugs. Written as DNA, the CDR3 is TGTGCCACCCGCCCTGGCGGAAACATTCAGTACTTC. It yields the protein CATRPGGNIQYF.